What follows are 8 T cell receptor beta chains derived from one specimen sequenced in a study of blood T cell repertoires in COVID-19. Profiling relied on immunoSEQ multiplex PCR, and the TCRdb table lists in-frame clones only, not all of them. The sample includes roughly 150,000 clones, roughly 91% of them seen just once. The specimen sequenced was peripheral blood. All receptors derive from a man between 18 and 35 years old with COVID-19, enrolled during active disease.

The chain carries TRBV5-1 and TRBJ2-3; 10 bases map to TRBD1. CDR3 length: 16 residues. From germline, CDR1 is SGHRS and CDR2 YFSETQ. With 1 base clipped from V and 4 bases from J, the junction kept 6 bases outside the gene matches. Here the CDR3 DNA reads TGCGCCAGCAGCTTGCTGGGGACAGGGGTGCCAGATACGCAGTATTTT. The encoded protein is CASSLLGTGVPDTQYF. The full variable domain, in which reference TRBV5-1 and TRBJ2-3 provide the parts outside the CDR3, is KAGVTQTPRYLIKTRGQQVTLSCSPISGHRSVSWYQQTPGQGLQFLFEYFSETQRNKGNFPGRFSGRQFSNSRSEMNVSTLELGDSALYLCASSLLGTGVPDTQYFGPGTRLTVL.

This chain links TRBV15 with TRBJ1-1; unclear D gene. Germline assignment: CDR1 LNHNV and CDR2 YYDKDF (reference sequence). V gave up 0 bases and J gave up 4 bases, with 6 bases separating them. There are 13 residues in the CDR3. The chain's CDR3 is CATSRDGLTEAFF. In nucleotides, the CDR3 is TGTGCCACCAGCAGAGATGGGCTCACTGAAGCTTTCTTT.

The CDR3 sequence is CASSLNLAGEGRYEQYF. CDR3 nucleotides: TGTGCCAGCAGTTTAAACCTAGCGGGAGAGGGGCGTTACGAGCAGTACTTC. The chain links TRBV28 to TRBJ2-7, with 10 nucleotides matching TRBD2. CDR3 size: 17 residues. J gave up 4 bases and V 2 bases, and 11 bases lay outside the gene matches. Per the germline V gene, CDR1 is MDHEN and CDR2 is SYDVKM. The full variable domain, rest sourced from reference TRBV28 and TRBJ2-7, is DVKVTQSSRYLVKRTGEKVFLECVQDMDHENMFWYRQDPGLGLRLIYFSYDVKMKEKGDIPEGYSVSREKKERFSLILESASTNQTSMYLCASSLNLAGEGRYEQYFGPGTRLTVT.

The chain joins TRBV7-9 to TRBJ2-3; weak D call: TRBD2 (7 bases). Germline loops: CDR1 SEHNR, CDR2 FQNEAQ (reference sequence). The CDR3 consists of 14 residues. Trimming shortened V by 5 bases and J by 4 bases, and 13 bases separated the two germline ends. CDR3 protein: CASSKRGRADTQYF. CDR3 DNA sequence: TGTGCCAGCAGCAAGAGGGGGAGGGCAGATACGCAGTATTTT.

The V call is TRBV9, the J call TRBJ2-7; 10 nucleotides agree with TRBD1. Germline CDR1 is SGDLS and CDR2 is YYNGEE. V shed 2 bases and J 6 bases; nucleotides not matched to a gene: 5. This CDR3 is built from 14 residues. The CDR3 loop is CASSVGGQGSEQYF. CDR3 DNA sequence: TGTGCCAGCAGCGTCGGGGGACAGGGGAGCGAGCAGTACTTC.

This rearrangement joins TRBV28 to TRBJ2-3, with TRBD1 identical over 9 bases. This CDR3 has 15 amino acids. Per germline, CDR1 MDHEN and CDR2 SYDVKM. Losses at the gene ends were 5 bases for V and 4 bases for J; bases not matched to a gene: 7. The CDR3 reads CASSLGQGSADTQYF. In DNA, the CDR3 is TGTGCCAGCAGTCTCGGACAGGGGTCGGCAGATACGCAGTATTTT.

The chain combines TRBV27 with TRBJ2-1, with TRBD2 identical over 15 bases. This CDR3 comprises 16 residues. The germline V gene encodes CDR1 MNHEY and CDR2 SMNVEV (reference sequence). The trim removed 5 bases at V and 7 bases at J, leaving 6 bases unmatched. The CDR3 nucleotides are TGTGCCAGCAGTGTATACGGGACTAGCGGGAGGAATGAGCAGTTCTTC. This encodes CASSVYGTSGRNEQFF.

The chain employs TRBV7-9 and TRBJ1-1, with D possibly TRBD1 on 5 matching bases. V lost 3 bases to trimming and J lost 6 bases, with 8 bases between them. Germline V gene data show CDR1 as SEHNR and CDR2 as FQNEAQ (reference sequence). CDR3 length: 12 amino acids. DNA of the CDR3: TGTGCCAGCAGCTTGTCGGGGGCTGAAGCTTTCTTT. Translating it yields CASSLSGAEAFF. Full variable domain (outside the CDR3, taken from reference TRBV7-9 and TRBJ1-1): DTGVSQNPRHKITKRGQNVTFRCDPISEHNRLYWYRQTLGQGPEFLTYFQNEAQLEKSRLLSDRFSAERPKGSFSTLEIQRTEQGDSAMYLCASSLSGAEAFFGQGTRLTVV.